Listed below are T cell receptor beta chains from one sample, sequenced in a study of cytomegalovirus exposure and HLA in healthy donors. Generated by immunoSEQ multiplex PCR, the TCRdb table keeps only in-frame clones and is missing some. The table records about 130,000 clones, over 80% of them present only once. The sample was PBMCs. These receptors were obtained from a man between 18 and 35 years old in good health and CMV-seropositive. Each CDR3 is given without its conserved first and last residue.

V gene,CDR3 protein
TRBV29-1,SVGTLATDTQY
TRBV2,ASITQLHGYGYT
TRBV10-3,AISESTSNEKLF
TRBV11-2,ASSSDSYEQY
TRBV19,ASSITRTEAF
TRBV6-5,ASSYWGSDNEQF
TRBV2,ASGLLSGGSEAF
TRBV30,AWGLEDSGANVLT
TRBV9,ASSVDGNEQF
TRBV7-6,ASSLGTGAYTEAF
TRBV28,ASSIRGYEQY
TRBV2,ASSWEEGREAF
TRBV5-1,ASSLQRVADTQY
TRBV7-8,ASSPSPGVETQY
TRBV28,ASRPEGLDNSPLH
TRBV15,ATSRDRLSNTEAF
TRBV5-4,ASSNSGTGDEKLF
TRBV28,ASEGDTEAF
TRBV30,AWSAGAYGYT
TRBV30,AWSTISEQF
TRBV7-6,ASSLGLAGVNEQF
TRBV19,ASSIGGGNF
TRBV9,ASSARGETEAF
TRBV6-1,ASTGTGPADTQY
TRBV15,ATSIDLGTVNTEAF
TRBV2,ASSEAASGGGNIQY
TRBV10-3,ATTFPGGLDGELF
TRBV6-5,ASTSSRSSSYEQY
TRBV5-8,ASSPGQGGPYEQY
TRBV30,AWSVGVEAF
TRBV9,ASSRQDHNEAF
TRBV6-1,ASRRTGGYDEQY
TRBV7-2,ASSFVGPGGEKLF
TRBV19,ASSIGLAAYEQY
TRBV7-9,ASSLGDSGNQPQH
TRBV19,ASSIQGRTAGANVLT
TRBV2,ASTMTSGNSYEQY
TRBV29-1,SARPVGGYQETQY
TRBV5-6,ASSSLAGGSSTDTQY
TRBV7-3,ASSSWDSHTDTQY
TRBV15,ATSDSGGPTGELF
TRBV5-5,ASSARPTGGLNTEAF
TRBV9,ASSSPKKGDYNEQF
TRBV11-2,ASTPTGGTEAF
TRBV19,ASSIRGSSNQPQH
TRBV9,ASSVGTSGGEETQY
TRBV2,ASTVTVEAF
TRBV7-6,ASSSWTGDEQY
TRBV4-1,ASSQDRSSNEQF
TRBV27,ASSSTGPGELF
TRBV10-3,AISTGDTGELF
TRBV5-1,ASSNEGWNTEAF
TRBV30,AWSFATNEKLF
TRBV18,ASSLRGATNEKLF
TRBV5-4,ASSLEGVAGGKDTQY